The 10 T cell receptor beta chains below come from one sample, sequenced in a study of T cell responses to AZD1222 COVID-19 vaccine. Libraries were prepared by immunoSEQ multiplex PCR; TCRdb keeps only in-frame clonotypes and omits some of them. In the table there are about 150,000 clones, around 93% of which are singletons. This material consisted of peripheral blood, taken 28 days after the second AZD1222 dose. All receptors come from an adult who received the AZD1222 COVID-19 vaccine.

V gene TRBV28 combines with J gene TRBJ2-5; TRBD1 agrees at 8 bases. The CDR3 is 14 residues long. Trimming removed 10 bases from V and 5 bases from J; junction bases left unmatched: 12. CDR1 is MDHEN and CDR2 is SYDVKM in the germline V gene. CDR3 sequence (DNA): TGTGCCACGATGATCCAGGGGGCGGTCGAGACCCAGTACTTC. Its translation: CATMIQGAVETQYF. Looking up the rest from reference TRBV28 and TRBJ2-5 gives the full variable domain: DVKVTQSSRYLVKRTGEKVFLECVQDMDHENMFWYRQDPGLGLRLIYFSYDVKMKEKGDIPEGYSVSREKKERFSLILESASTNQTSMYLCATMIQGAVETQYFGPGTRLLVL.

This clone has just one count. V and J are TRBV4-1 and TRBJ1-1; D is uncertain. The CDR3 is 16 amino acids. Germline CDR1 is MGHRA and CDR2 is YSYEKL. The V end lost 0 bases, the J end lost 0 bases, and 11 bases lay between the germline ends. CDR3 DNA sequence: TGCGCCAGCAGCCAAGATGCAGCAGGCATGAACACTGAAGCTTTCTTT. This translates into CASSQDAAGMNTEAFF.

The chain is built from TRBV9 and TRBJ1-4, with D unclear. Trimming stripped 1 base from V and 8 bases from J, with 12 bases between. Germline CDR1 is SGDLS and CDR2 is YYNGEE. This CDR3 spans 14 amino acids. CDR3 nucleotide sequence: TGTGCCAGCAGCGTACCTCATTGGGCCGAAAAACTGTTTTTT. Translated: CASSVPHWAEKLFF.

The rearrangement uses TRBV19 and TRBJ2-2; 9 bases match TRBD1. CDR1 is LNHDA and CDR2 is SQIVND in the germline V gene (reference sequence). This CDR3 comprises 15 residues. The V and J ends lost 8 bases and 2 bases, in that order; junction bases with no gene match: 6. The CDR3 nucleotides read TGTGCCAGTCTTCAGGGACAGGGAAACACCGGGGAGCTGTTTTTT. It is translated as CASLQGQGNTGELFF. Filled out from reference TRBV19 and TRBJ2-2, the complete variable domain reads DGGITQSPKYLFRKEGQNVTLSCEQNLNHDAMYWYRQDPGQGLRLIYYSQIVNDFQKGDIAEGYSVSREKKESFPLTVTSAQKNPTAFYLCASLQGQGNTGELFFGEGSRLTVL.

The chain couples TRBV27 to TRBJ1-6; the D is unclear. Looked up from germline, CDR1 is MNHEY and CDR2 is SMNVEV (reference sequence). The V gene lost 8 bases and the J gene lost 7 bases, with 24 bases spanning the gap. The CDR3 loop spans 17 amino acids. CDR3 bases: TGTGCCAGCCGCGTGTACGGGTCTATTCCCAAAAATTCACCCCTCCACTTT. Translation gives CASRVYGSIPKNSPLHF.

This rearrangement joins TRBV6-6 to TRBJ1-2; TRBD1 matches at 8 bases. Germline V gene lookup returns CDR1 MNHNY and CDR2 SVGAGI (reference sequence). V lost 4 bases, J lost 3 bases, and 1 base stayed unmatched. This CDR3 contains 13 residues. The CDR3 sequence is CASSSQGDYGYTF. CDR3 nucleotide sequence: TGTGCCAGCAGTTCACAGGGGGACTATGGCTACACCTTC.

The chain employs TRBV7-9 and TRBJ2-1; TRBD2 aligns across 7 bases. The CDR3 has 17 residues. The ends lost 2 bases at V and 2 bases at J; junction bases unmatched: 9. In germline, CDR1 is SEHNR, CDR2 FQNEAQ (reference sequence). CDR3 region: CASSLRGASGTYNEQFF. The CDR3 nucleotides read TGTGCCAGCAGCTTACGGGGTGCTAGCGGAACCTACAATGAGCAGTTCTTC.

The rearrangement links TRBV4-1 to TRBJ1-5; D call uncertain. Trimming stripped 1 base from V and 5 bases from J, with 6 bases between. Germline assignment: CDR1 MGHRA and CDR2 YSYEKL. The CDR3 runs to 13 residues. The CDR3 bases are TGCGCCAGCAGCCAAGCCCAACATCAGCCCCAGCATTTT. This translates into CASSQAQHQPQHF.

This clone was counted a single time. The gene calls are TRBV6-5 and TRBJ2-2; 7 bases line up with TRBD1. The CDR3 extends over 14 amino acids. The V and J ends lost 6 bases and 4 bases, in that order; junction bases with no gene match: 5. CDR1 is MNHEY and CDR2 is SVGAGI in the germline V gene. CDR3 sequence: CASRVTGRTGELFF. CDR3 DNA sequence: TGTGCCAGCAGGGTGACAGGGCGCACCGGGGAGCTGTTTTTT.

The chain links TRBV9 to TRBJ1-3; D remains ambiguous. The germline V and J ends were trimmed by 3 bases and 2 bases, with 15 bases remaining between them. The CDR3 has 16 amino acids. Germline V gene data show CDR1 as SGDLS and CDR2 as YYNGEE. CDR3: CASSGTSLGTGNTIYF. The CDR3 DNA is TGTGCCAGCAGCGGGACTTCCCTGGGGACTGGAAACACCATATATTTT.